This T cell receptor (beta chain) was profiled in a study of identical twins. Germline CDR1 and CDR2: SGHRS and YFSETQ. There are 14 residues in the CDR3. Template switching added a universal primer site; cDNA carried unique molecular identifiers. TCRdb independently ran MiXCR on the 5' RACE reads; one entry per CDR3 protein. The sample has some 1,600,000 distinct CDR3 sequences; about 32% are singletons. Concerning this clonotype: The antigen remains undetermined. A junction end diverges from the germline sequence, so it may reflect a read error.

Study results and limitations: Out-of-frame beta sequences exhibited a weaker degree of excess twin sharing.

The sequence came from a newborn girl in good health. The sample was cord blood. The chain recombines TRBV5-1 with TRBJ2-3; weak D call: TRBD1 (6 bases). The CDR3 DNA reads TGCCCCAGCAGCAGGGGACCTGAGACAGATACGCAGTATTTT. Amino acid sequence: CPSSRGPETDTQYF.